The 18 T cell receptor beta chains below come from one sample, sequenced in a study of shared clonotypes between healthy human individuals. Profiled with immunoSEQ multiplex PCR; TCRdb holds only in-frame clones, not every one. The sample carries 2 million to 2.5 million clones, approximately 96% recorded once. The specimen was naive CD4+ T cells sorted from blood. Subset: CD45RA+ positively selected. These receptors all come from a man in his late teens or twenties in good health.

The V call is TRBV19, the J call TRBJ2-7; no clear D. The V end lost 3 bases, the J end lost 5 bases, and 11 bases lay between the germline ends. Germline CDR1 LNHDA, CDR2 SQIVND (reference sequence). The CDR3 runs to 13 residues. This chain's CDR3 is CASSIGGLDEQYF. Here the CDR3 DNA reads TGTGCCAGTAGTATTGGTGGCCTAGACGAGCAGTACTTC. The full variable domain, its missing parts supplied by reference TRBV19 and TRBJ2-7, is DGGITQSPKYLFRKEGQNVTLSCEQNLNHDAMYWYRQDPGQGLRLIYYSQIVNDFQKGDIAEGYSVSREKKESFPLTVTSAQKNPTAFYLCASSIGGLDEQYFGPGTRLTVT.

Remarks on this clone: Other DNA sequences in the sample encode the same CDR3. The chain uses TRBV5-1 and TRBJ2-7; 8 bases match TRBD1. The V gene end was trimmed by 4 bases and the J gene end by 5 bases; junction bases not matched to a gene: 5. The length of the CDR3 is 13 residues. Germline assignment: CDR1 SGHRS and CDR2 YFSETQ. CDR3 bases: TGCGCCAGCAGCCAGACAGGGGACCACGAGCAGTACTTC. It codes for CASSQTGDHEQYF.

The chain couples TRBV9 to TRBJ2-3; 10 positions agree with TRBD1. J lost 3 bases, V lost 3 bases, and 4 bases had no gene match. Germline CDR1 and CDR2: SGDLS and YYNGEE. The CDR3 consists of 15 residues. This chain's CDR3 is CASSGGQGRTDTQYF. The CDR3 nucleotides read TGTGCCAGCAGCGGGGGACAGGGGAGAACAGATACGCAGTATTTT. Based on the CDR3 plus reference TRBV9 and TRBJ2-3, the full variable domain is DSGVTQTPKHLITATGQRVTLRCSPRSGDLSVYWYQQSLDQGLQFLIQYYNGEERAKGNILERFSAQQFPDLHSELNLSSLELGDSALYFCASSGGQGRTDTQYFGPGTRLTVL.

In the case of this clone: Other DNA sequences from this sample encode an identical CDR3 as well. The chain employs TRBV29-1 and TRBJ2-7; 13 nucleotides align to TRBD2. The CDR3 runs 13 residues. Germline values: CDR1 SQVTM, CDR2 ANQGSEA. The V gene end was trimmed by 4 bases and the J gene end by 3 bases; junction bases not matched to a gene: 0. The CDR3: CSVGLAGGYEQYF. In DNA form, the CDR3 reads TGCAGCGTTGGACTAGCGGGGGGCTACGAGCAGTACTTC.

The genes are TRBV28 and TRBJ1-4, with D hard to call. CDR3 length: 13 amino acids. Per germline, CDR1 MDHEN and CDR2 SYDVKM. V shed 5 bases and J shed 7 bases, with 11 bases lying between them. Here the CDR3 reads CASSPVFGEKLFF. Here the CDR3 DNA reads TGTGCCAGCAGTCCAGTTTTTGGTGAAAAACTGTTTTTT.

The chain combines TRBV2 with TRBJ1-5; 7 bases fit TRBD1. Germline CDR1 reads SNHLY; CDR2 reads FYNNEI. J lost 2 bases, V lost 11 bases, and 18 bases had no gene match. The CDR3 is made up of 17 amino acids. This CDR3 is CAGRRANTGVGNQPQHF. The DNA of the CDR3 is TGTGCCGGCCGCCGGGCGAATACAGGGGTAGGCAATCAGCCCCAGCATTTT.

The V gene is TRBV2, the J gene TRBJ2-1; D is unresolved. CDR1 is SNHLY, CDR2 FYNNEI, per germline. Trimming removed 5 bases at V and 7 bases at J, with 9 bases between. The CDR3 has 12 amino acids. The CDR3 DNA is TGTGCCAGCAGTCCGGGCGTGAATGAGCAGTTCTTC. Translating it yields CASSPGVNEQFF.

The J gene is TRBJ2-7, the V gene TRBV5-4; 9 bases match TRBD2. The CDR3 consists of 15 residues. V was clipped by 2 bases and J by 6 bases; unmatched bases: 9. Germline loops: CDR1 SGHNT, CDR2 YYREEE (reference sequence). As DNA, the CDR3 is TGTGCCAGCAGCTTTTATTTTAGCGGGAGTTTCGAGCAGTACTTC. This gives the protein CASSFYFSGSFEQYF.

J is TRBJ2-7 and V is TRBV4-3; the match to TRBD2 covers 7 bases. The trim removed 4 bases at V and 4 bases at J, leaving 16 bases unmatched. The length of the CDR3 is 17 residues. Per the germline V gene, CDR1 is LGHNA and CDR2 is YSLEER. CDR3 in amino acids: CASSLFPSGRESYEQYF. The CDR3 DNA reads TGCGCCAGCAGCCTCTTCCCCAGTGGGCGGGAGAGTTACGAGCAGTACTTC.

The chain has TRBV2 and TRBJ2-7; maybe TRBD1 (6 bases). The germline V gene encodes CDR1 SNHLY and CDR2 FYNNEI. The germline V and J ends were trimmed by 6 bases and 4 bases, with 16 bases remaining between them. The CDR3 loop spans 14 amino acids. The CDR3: CASSLQGPTYEQYF. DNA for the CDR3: TGTGCCAGCAGCCTCCAGGGGCCCACGTACGAGCAGTACTTC. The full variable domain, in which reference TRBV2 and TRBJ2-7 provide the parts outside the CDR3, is EPEVTQTPSHQVTQMGQEVILRCVPISNHLYFYWYRQILGQKVEFLVSFYNNEISEKSEIFDDQFSVERPDGSNFTLKIRSTKLEDSAMYFCASSLQGPTYEQYFGPGTRLTVT.

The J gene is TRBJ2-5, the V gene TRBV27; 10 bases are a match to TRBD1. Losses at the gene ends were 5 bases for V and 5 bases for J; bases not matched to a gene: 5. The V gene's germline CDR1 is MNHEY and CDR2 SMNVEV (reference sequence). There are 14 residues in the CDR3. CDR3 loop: CASSRDRGMETQYF. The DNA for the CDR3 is TGTGCCAGCAGTCGGGACAGGGGCATGGAGACCCAGTACTTC.

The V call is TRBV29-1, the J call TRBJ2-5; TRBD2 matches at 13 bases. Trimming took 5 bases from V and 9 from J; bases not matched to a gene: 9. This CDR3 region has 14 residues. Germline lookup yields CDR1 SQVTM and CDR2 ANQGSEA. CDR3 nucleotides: TGCAGCGTTTGGACTAGCGGGAGTACCGTGGCCCAGTACTTC. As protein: CSVWTSGSTVAQYF.

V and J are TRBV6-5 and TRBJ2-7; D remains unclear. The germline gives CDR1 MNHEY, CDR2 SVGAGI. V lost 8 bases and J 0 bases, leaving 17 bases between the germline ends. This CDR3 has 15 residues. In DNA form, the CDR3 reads TGTGCCAGCCGCAGAACCCGCAAGAGCTCCTACGAGCAGTACTTC. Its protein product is CASRRTRKSSYEQYF.

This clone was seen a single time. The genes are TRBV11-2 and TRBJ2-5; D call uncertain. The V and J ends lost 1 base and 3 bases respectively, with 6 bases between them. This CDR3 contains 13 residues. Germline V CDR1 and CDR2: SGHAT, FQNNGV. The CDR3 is CASSLAQKETQYF. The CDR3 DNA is TGTGCCAGCAGCTTAGCACAGAAAGAGACCCAGTACTTC.

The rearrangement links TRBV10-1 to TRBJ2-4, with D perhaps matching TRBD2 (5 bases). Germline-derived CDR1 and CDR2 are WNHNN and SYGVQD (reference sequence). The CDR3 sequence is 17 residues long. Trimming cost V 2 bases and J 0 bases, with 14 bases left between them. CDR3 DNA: TGCGCCAGCAGTGAGACGGTGGGAGCATTAGCCAAAAACATTCAGTACTTC. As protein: CASSETVGALAKNIQYF.

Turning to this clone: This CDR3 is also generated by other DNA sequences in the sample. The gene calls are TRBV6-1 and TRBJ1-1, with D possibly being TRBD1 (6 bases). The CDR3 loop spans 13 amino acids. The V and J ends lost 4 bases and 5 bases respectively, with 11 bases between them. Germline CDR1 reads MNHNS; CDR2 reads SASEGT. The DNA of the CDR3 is TGTGCCAGCAGTGCACAGGGATTGACTGAAGCTTTCTTT. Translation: CASSAQGLTEAFF.

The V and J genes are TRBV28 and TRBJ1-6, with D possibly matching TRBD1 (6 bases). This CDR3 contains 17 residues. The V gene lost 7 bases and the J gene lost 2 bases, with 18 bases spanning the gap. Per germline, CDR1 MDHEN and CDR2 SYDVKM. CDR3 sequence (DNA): TGTGCCAGCACCCTCACTCTACAGGGAACCTATAATTCACCCCTCCACTTT. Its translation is CASTLTLQGTYNSPLHF.

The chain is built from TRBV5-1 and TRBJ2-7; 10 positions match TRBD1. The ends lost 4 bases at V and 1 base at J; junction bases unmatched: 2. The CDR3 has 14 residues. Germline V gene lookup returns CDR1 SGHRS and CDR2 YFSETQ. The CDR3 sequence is CASSGDRGSYEQYF. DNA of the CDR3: TGCGCCAGCAGCGGGGACAGGGGTTCCTACGAGCAGTACTTC.